A selection of T cell receptor beta chains follows, all from one sample in a study of shared clonotypes between healthy human individuals. Only in-frame clones appear in the TCRdb table, and some are missing; sequencing was by immunoSEQ multiplex PCR. This sample yields about 2.1 million clones, of which under 95% are seen a single time; more than 1.5% belongs to the top ten. Sequenced material: naive CD8+ T cells from PBMCs. The source of these receptors is a man aged 18 to 35 in good health. Some clones in this sample may be carry-over from other donors' samples. CDR3s include the opening cysteine and the closing phenylalanine or tryptophan. Each record gives: V gene, clone size, J gene, D gene, CDR3 DNA, CDR3 protein. D genes are given only for firm matches. Some rows have no size entry. The others give once, few or many, or a class for an expanded clone.

>TRBV4-1|few|TRBJ1-1|.
TGCGCCAGCAGCCAAAACGGGAGGACTGAAGCTTTCTTT
CASSQNGRTEAFF
>TRBV6-1|.|TRBJ2-7|TRBD1
TGTGCCAGCATTAGGGACAGGACCTACGAGCAGTACTTC
CASIRDRTYEQYF
>TRBV27|.|TRBJ2-5|TRBD1
TGTGCCAGCAGTCCTGACAGGGGGCAAGAGACCCAGTACTTC
CASSPDRGQETQYF
>TRBV13|.|TRBJ2-5|.
TGTGCCAGCAGCTCGGACGGCGGAGGGGAGACCCAGTACTTC
CASSSDGGGETQYF
>TRBV29-1|.|TRBJ1-2|TRBD1
TGCAGCGTTGAAGATGACCAGGGGGCTGATGGCTACACCTTC
CSVEDDQGADGYTF
>TRBV9|.|TRBJ2-1|.
TGTGCCAGCAGCGTTATTACAGACAATGAGCAGTTCTTC
CASSVITDNEQFF
>TRBV9|.|TRBJ2-1|.
TGTGCCAGCAGCGTAGGATACGGAAGCTCCTACAATGAGCAGTTCTTC
CASSVGYGSSYNEQFF
>TRBV4-1|once|TRBJ1-5|.
TGCGCCAGCAGCCAAGCGTTGGTAGGGCCCCGTCAGCCCCAGCATTTT
CASSQALVGPRQPQHF
>TRBV2|.|TRBJ2-2|TRBD2
TGTGCCAGCAGTGAACAAGCGGGAGGTATATTTCCCGGGGAGCTGTTTTTT
CASSEQAGGIFPGELFF
>TRBV27|once|TRBJ2-7|TRBD2
TGTGCCAGCCGGTATAGCGGGAGGGCGGAGAGCTACGAGCAGTACTTC
CASRYSGRAESYEQYF
>TRBV7-9|.|TRBJ1-1|.
TGTGCCAGCAGCTTAGGCCCGTGGGAGGGGAAAGGCACTGAAGCTTTCTTT
CASSLGPWEGKGTEAFF
>TRBV29-1|once|TRBJ2-7|TRBD2
TGCAGCGTTGAGGCGGGAGAATACGAGCAGTACTTC
CSVEAGEYEQYF
>TRBV5-1|.|TRBJ2-7|.
TGCGCCAGCAGCTTGGTGGAGAGCTACGAGCAGTACTTC
CASSLVESYEQYF
>TRBV6-5|.|TRBJ1-2|.
TGTGCCAGCAGTTACTCGAGCGGGAACTATGGCTACACCTTC
CASSYSSGNYGYTF
>TRBV5-1|.|TRBJ2-1|.
TGCGCCAGCAGCCCTATGGGAGCCAATGAGCAGTTCTTC
CASSPMGANEQFF
>TRBV6-1|.|TRBJ2-1|.
TGTGCCAGCATCCCGGATCGGGGCTACAATGAGCAGTTCTTC
CASIPDRGYNEQFF
>TRBV27|.|TRBJ1-4|.
TGTGCCAGCAGGCGGGGGTCTGCGGAAAAACTGTTTTTT
CASRRGSAEKLFF
>TRBV19|.|TRBJ1-2|TRBD1
TGTGCCAGTAGTATAGGGCTACAGGGGACGAACTATGGCTACACCTTC
CASSIGLQGTNYGYTF
>TRBV28|once|TRBJ2-7|.
TGTGCCAGCAGCTCCCACCGGGAGCAGTACTTC
CASSSHREQYF
>TRBV6-6|.|TRBJ2-1|TRBD2
TGTGCCAGCAGTTACTACCTAGCGGGAGTTGATGAGCAGTTCTTC
CASSYYLAGVDEQFF
>TRBV18|.|TRBJ2-1|TRBD2
TGTGCCAGCTCACGGGAAGCGGGAGGCCCAAACAATGAGCAGTTCTTC
CASSREAGGPNNEQFF
>TRBV13|.|TRBJ1-1|.
TGTGCCAGCAGCTTAGGTGTGGGGCGCGTATCTGAAGCTTTCTTT
CASSLGVGRVSEAFF
>TRBV10-2|.|TRBJ2-7|.
TGCGCCAGCAGGCCGACAGTTTACGAGCAGTACTTC
CASRPTVYEQYF
>TRBV25-1|.|TRBJ2-7|TRBD1
TGTGCCAGCTCTGACAGGGCTGGCGAGCAGTACTTC
CASSDRAGEQYF
>TRBV19|.|TRBJ2-1|TRBD2
TGTGCCAGTAGTATGGGACTAGCGGAATCTATCGATGAGCAGTTCTTC
CASSMGLAESIDEQFF
>TRBV4-3|.|TRBJ1-2|TRBD1
TGCGCCAGCAGCCACAACACAGGGGGCGGGGGGTATGGCTACACCTTC
CASSHNTGGGGYGYTF